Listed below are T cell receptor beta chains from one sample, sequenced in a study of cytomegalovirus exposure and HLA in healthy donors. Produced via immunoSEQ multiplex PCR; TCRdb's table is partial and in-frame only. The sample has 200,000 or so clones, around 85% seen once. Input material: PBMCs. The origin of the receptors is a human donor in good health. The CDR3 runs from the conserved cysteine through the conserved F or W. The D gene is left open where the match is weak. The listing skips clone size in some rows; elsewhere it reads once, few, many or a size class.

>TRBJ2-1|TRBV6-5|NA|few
TGTGCCAGCGCGAAGTACGGTGAGCAGTTCTTC
CASAKYGEQFF
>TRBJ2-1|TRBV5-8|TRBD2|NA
TGTGCCAGCAGCCCGGGACTACCTCAGACAAACAATGAGCAGTTCTTC
CASSPGLPQTNNEQFF
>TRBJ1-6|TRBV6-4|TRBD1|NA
TGTGCCAGCAGTCCCGAGGGGGCAGGGGAATCACCCCTCCACTTT
CASSPEGAGESPLHF
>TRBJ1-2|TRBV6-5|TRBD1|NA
TGTGCCAGCAGCCCGGGACAGGGACTCAACTATGGCTACACCTTC
CASSPGQGLNYGYTF
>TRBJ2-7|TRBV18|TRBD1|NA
TGTGCCAGCTCACCGAGACAGGGCACCTACGAGCAGTACTTC
CASSPRQGTYEQYF
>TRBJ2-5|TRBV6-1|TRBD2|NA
TGTGCCAGCAGTGAAGCGCTAGGGTCGGGCGGGAGGGGAGAGACCCAGTACTTC
CASSEALGSGGRGETQYF
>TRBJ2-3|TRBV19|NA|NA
TGTGCCAGTAGTTTCCAAGCGGGTAGCACAGATACGCAGTATTTT
CASSFQAGSTDTQYF
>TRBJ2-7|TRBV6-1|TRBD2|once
TGTGCCAGCAGTGGATCTAAGACTAGCGGAATCTACGAGCAGTACTTC
CASSGSKTSGIYEQYF
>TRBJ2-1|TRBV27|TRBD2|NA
TGTGCCAGCAGTTTAAGACTAGCGGGAAACTCCTACAATGAGCAGTTCTTC
CASSLRLAGNSYNEQFF
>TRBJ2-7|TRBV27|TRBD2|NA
TGTGCCAGCAGTTCCCGGGGGGTGGCGGGAGGCGAGCAGTACTTC
CASSSRGVAGGEQYF
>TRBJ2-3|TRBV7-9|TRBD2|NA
TGTGCCAGCAGCTCTAGCGGGAGTCCTGGGGCAGATACGCAGTATTTT
CASSSSGSPGADTQYF
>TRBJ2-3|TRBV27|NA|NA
TGTACATCCCGGAGGGAATTGGAGTATTTT
CTSRRELEYF
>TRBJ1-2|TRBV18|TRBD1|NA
TGTGCCAGCTCGCCGATGACAGGGAGTAATAACTATGGCTACACCTTC
CASSPMTGSNNYGYTF
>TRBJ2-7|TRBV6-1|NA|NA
TGTGCCAGCAGTGCCCTTTCTACCAACAGAGTCTACGAGCAGTACTTC
CASSALSTNRVYEQYF
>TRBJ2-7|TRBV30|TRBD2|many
TGTGCCTGGAGTGTACTAGCGGGAGGGCCCTACGAGCAGTACTTC
CAWSVLAGGPYEQYF
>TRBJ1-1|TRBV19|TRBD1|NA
TGTGCCAGTAGTAGGACAGGGAACACTGAAGCTTTCTTT
CASSRTGNTEAFF
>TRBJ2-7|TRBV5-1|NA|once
TGCGCCAGCAGCTTGGTCTCAGATTTATCCAGCGAGCAGTACTTC
CASSLVSDLSSEQYF
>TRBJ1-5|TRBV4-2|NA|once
TGTGCCAGCAGCCAAGACAGGGTAGCTTATCAGCCCCAGCATTTT
CASSQDRVAYQPQHF
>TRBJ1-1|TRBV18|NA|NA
TGTGCCAGCTCACCACGACCCGGGGTGATGAACACTGAAGCTTTCTTT
CASSPRPGVMNTEAFF
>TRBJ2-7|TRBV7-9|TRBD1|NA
TGTGCCAGCGGGACCGGGACAGGGGGCTCCGAGCAGTACTTC
CASGTGTGGSEQYF
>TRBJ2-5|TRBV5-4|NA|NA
TGTGCCAGCAGCCCCGAAGAGGGGAGGAGGGAGACCCAGTACTTC
CASSPEEGRRETQYF
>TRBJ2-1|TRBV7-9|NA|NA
TGTGCCAGCAGCTTCCGACAGGCGTTATACAATGAGCAGTTCTTC
CASSFRQALYNEQFF
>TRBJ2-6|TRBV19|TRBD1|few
TGTGCCACCAACAGGGGACACTCTGGGGCCAACGTCCTGACTTTC
CATNRGHSGANVLTF
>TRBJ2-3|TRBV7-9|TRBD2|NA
TGTGCCAGCAGCTTAGAAGGACTAGCGGGAGCGAGGAACACAGATACGCAGTATTTT
CASSLEGLAGARNTDTQYF
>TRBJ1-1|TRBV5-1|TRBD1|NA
TGCGCCAGCAGCGGGGGACAGATGAACACTGAAGCTTTCTTT
CASSGGQMNTEAFF
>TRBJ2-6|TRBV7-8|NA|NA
TGTGCCAGCAGCGAGCGCTGGGGGGCCAACGTCCTGACTTTC
CASSERWGANVLTF
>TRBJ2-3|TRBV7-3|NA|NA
TGTGCCAGCAGCCCGGACTCAGTGCGTGGCACAGATACGCAGTATTTT
CASSPDSVRGTDTQYF
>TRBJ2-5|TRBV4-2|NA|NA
TGTGCCAGCAGCCAAGATTACCGAGGAGAGACCCAGTACTTC
CASSQDYRGETQYF
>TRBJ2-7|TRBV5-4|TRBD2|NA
TGTGCCAGCAAATTAGCGGGAGGGAGCCACGAGCAGTACTTC
CASKLAGGSHEQYF